The clone carrying this T cell receptor (beta chain) was detected many times. Time point in this sample: patch test 1, 2 weeks after DPC sensitization. Treatment reported: therapeutic diphenylcyclopropenone sensitization with weekly scalp DPC. TCRdb itself ran the RACE reads through MiXCR, one entry per CDR3 protein. The sample lists some 350,000 distinct CDR3 sequences; under 9% were seen once. This specimen belongs to a study of human T cells and chemical hapten exposure. Material: whole blood, obtained in connection with sensitization to the hapten diphenylcyclopropenone (DPC). The clonotype originates from a woman between 18 and 30 years old with alopecia areata. Some clones in this sample may be carry-over from other donors' samples.

The CDR3 DNA follows: TGTGCCAGCAGTTACACACGACTTGAGCAGTACTTC. This codes for CASSYTRLEQYF. The chain uses TRBV6-2 or TRBV6-3 and TRBJ2-7; D gene uncertain. This CDR3 spans 12 amino acids. The ends were cut back, 2 bases at V and 7 bases at J, with 9 bases in the middle. Looked up from germline, CDR1 is MNHEY and CDR2 is SVGEGT.